This T cell receptor (beta chain) was profiled in a study of cytomegalovirus exposure and HLA in healthy donors. Whole-study findings and limits: In a later analysis, DRB1 alleles had the most associated TCRs; HLA-C alleles the fewest. The study recorded 150 to 200 TCR beta chains that were cytomegalovirus-associated.

This clone has just a few counts. Its antigen is undetermined. The PCR ran on 60 Vbeta and 13 Jbeta primers. Profiling relied on immunoSEQ multiplex PCR, and the TCRdb table lists in-frame clones only, not all of them. The table includes some 130,000 clones, roughly four fifths detected once. Looked up from germline, CDR1 is SGHVS and CDR2 is FQNEAQ. The CDR3 extends over 20 amino acids. The V gene end was trimmed by 1 base and the J gene end by 5 bases; junction bases not matched to a gene: 18. The V and J genes are TRBV7-8 and TRBJ2-5; TRBD2 agrees at 11 bases. The sequence was obtained from a man aged 30 to 39 in good health and CMV-seronegative. The sample comprised PBMCs. Here the CDR3 reads CASSLGRGSLAGGPGETQYF. DNA for the CDR3: TGTGCCAGCAGCTTAGGCAGGGGAAGTCTAGCGGGAGGCCCCGGGGAGACCCAGTACTTC.